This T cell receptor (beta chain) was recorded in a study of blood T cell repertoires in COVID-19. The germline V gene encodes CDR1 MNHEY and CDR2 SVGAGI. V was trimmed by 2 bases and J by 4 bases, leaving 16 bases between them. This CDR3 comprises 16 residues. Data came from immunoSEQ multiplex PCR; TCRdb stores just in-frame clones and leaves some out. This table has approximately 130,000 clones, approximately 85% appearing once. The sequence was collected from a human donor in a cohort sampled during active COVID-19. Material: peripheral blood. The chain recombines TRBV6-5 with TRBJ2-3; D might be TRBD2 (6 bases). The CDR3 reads CASSYGLAGRSDTQYF. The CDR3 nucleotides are TGTGCCAGCAGTTACGGATTGGCGGGAAGGTCAGATACGCAGTATTTT.